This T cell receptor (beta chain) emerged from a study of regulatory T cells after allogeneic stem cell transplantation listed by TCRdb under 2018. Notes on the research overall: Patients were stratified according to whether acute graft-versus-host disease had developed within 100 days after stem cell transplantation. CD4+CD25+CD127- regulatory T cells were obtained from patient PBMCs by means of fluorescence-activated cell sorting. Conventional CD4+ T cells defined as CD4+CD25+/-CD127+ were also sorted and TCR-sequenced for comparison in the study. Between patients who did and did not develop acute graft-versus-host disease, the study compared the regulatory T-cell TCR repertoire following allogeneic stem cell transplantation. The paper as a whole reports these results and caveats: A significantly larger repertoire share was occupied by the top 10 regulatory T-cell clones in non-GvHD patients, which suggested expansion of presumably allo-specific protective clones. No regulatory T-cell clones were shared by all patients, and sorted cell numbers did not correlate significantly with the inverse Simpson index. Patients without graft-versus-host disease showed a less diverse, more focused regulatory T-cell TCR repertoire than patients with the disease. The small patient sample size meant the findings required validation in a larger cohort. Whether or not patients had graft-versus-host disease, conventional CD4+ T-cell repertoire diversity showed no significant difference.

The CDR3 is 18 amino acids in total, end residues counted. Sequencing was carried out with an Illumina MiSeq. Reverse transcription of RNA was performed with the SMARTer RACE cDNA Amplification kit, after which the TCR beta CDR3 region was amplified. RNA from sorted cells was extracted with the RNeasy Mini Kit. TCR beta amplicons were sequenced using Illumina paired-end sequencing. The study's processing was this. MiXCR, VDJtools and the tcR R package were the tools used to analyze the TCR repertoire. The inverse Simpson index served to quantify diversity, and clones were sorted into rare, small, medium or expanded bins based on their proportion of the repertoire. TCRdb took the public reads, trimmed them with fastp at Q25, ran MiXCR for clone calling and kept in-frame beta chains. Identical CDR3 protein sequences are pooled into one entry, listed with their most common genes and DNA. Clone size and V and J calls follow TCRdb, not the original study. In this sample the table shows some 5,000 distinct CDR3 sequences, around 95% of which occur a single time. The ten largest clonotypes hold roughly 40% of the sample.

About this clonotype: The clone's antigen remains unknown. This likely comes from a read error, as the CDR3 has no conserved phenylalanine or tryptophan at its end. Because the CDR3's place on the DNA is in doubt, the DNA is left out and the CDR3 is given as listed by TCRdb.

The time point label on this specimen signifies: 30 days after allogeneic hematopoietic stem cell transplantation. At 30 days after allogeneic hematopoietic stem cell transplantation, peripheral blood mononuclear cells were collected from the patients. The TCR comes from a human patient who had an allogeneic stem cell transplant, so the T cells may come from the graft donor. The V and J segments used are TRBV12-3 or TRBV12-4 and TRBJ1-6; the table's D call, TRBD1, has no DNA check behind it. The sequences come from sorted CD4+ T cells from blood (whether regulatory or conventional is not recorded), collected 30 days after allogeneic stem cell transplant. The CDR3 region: CASSPRIVTGANNSPLVV.